This is a list of T cell receptor beta chains from one sample in a study of T cell responses to AZD1222 COVID-19 vaccine. Measured with immunoSEQ multiplex PCR; TCRdb has only the in-frame clones, and not every one. The table has 75,000 to 100,000 clones, 88% seen once. The material sequenced was peripheral blood, taken on day 0 of AZD1222 vaccination. Every receptor here comes from an adult in good health. Both conserved end residues are trimmed from each CDR3. The order of the fields is J gene, CDR3 length, clone size, V gene, CDR3 protein. Part of the rows lack a size; the others show once, few, many or a class for expanded clones.

TRBJ1-5	13	.	TRBV19	ATPPGHLSNQPQH
TRBJ1-4	13	once	TRBV5-1	ASSWDTGGDEKLF
TRBJ2-3	18	.	TRBV4-2	ASSQLGLAGGPGRPDTQY
TRBJ1-1	13	.	TRBV9	ASSVGGQPNTEAF
TRBJ1-3	12	.	TRBV27	ASRPLGFGNTIY
TRBJ1-5	14	.	TRBV27	ASSPFLITSNQPQH
TRBJ2-6	17	.	TRBV6-1	ASSEAYGGTAAGANVLT
TRBJ2-1	13	.	TRBV28	ASSLRTGGRNEQF
TRBJ1-2	13	once	TRBV5-1	ASSLDGDPNYGYT
TRBJ2-2	12	once	TRBV19	ASSIISNTGELF
TRBJ1-1	13	.	TRBV6-6	ASSYRTGMNTEAF
TRBJ1-1	12	.	TRBV15	ATSREQENTEAF
TRBJ1-2	13	.	TRBV6-1	ASSEGYVPNYGYT
TRBJ2-7	11	.	TRBV6-5	ASGTSDFYEQY
TRBJ1-6	12	once	TRBV19	ASSSWARNSPLH
TRBJ2-2	13	.	TRBV6-6	ASIKGGVKTGELF
TRBJ1-1	12	.	TRBV7-3	ASSLSSAGTEAF
TRBJ1-6	12	.	TRBV11-1	ASSPGRLNSPLH
TRBJ2-4	15	.	TRBV5-1	ASSLGQSGSAKNIQY
TRBJ2-1	13	.	TRBV19	ASSIGGGSYNEQF
TRBJ1-5	14	few	TRBV4-1	ASSQGRGQKNQPQH
TRBJ1-3	11	.	TRBV6-6	ASTRQAGNTIY
TRBJ2-1	9	.	TRBV10-2	ASSPGGEQF
TRBJ2-7	11	.	TRBV18	ASSSGGPYEQY
TRBJ2-1	14	.	TRBV7-2	ASSTKKGQRDNEQF
TRBJ1-2	14	.	TRBV7-6	ASSLDQRTPPAGYT
TRBJ1-4	11	.	TRBV6-7	AGDGQGDEKLF
TRBJ2-5	13	.	TRBV19	ASSRRGGQQETQY
TRBJ2-3	11	.	TRBV9	ASSVDVERAQY
TRBJ1-1	12	.	TRBV11-3	ASSLGHQGSEAF
TRBJ1-1	15	.	TRBV4-3	ASSQHLGGQGRTEAF
TRBJ2-4	12	.	TRBV28	ASNEGLTKNIQY
TRBJ2-1	12	.	TRBV6-5	ASTRTSGGAMQF
TRBJ1-2	11	.	TRBV5-1	ASSLPGSYGYT
TRBJ2-2	12	.	TRBV7-9	ASSHTRGTGELF
TRBJ1-4	11	.	TRBV19	ASSMTRAEKLF
TRBJ1-2	12	.	TRBV29-1	SPTGGTGVDGYT
TRBJ1-1	13	.	TRBV30	AWSLYGGVNTEAF